This TCR beta chain comes out of a study of shared clonotypes between healthy human individuals. This table comes from immunoSEQ multiplex PCR, and its TCRdb copy is limited to in-frame clones, with some not included. Here the sample spans hundreds of thousands of clones, 92% being singletons. Terminally differentiated effector memory CD45RA+ cells were excluded from the naive CD8 cells, which were CD45RO-negative and positively selected for CCR7. Sequencing used naive CD8+ T cells sorted from blood. The source is a man younger than 40 in good health.

The CDR3 here is CASSSRTSGRALEQFF. CDR3 nucleotides: TGTGCCAGCAGCAGCCGGACTAGCGGGAGGGCCCTTGAGCAGTTCTTC. The chain joins TRBV5-4 to TRBJ2-1, with 15 bases identical to TRBD2. CDR3 length: 16 residues. The V segment lost 4 bases and the J segment 9 bases; nucleotides outside the gene matches: 8. In germline, CDR1 is SGHNT, CDR2 YYREEE (reference sequence).